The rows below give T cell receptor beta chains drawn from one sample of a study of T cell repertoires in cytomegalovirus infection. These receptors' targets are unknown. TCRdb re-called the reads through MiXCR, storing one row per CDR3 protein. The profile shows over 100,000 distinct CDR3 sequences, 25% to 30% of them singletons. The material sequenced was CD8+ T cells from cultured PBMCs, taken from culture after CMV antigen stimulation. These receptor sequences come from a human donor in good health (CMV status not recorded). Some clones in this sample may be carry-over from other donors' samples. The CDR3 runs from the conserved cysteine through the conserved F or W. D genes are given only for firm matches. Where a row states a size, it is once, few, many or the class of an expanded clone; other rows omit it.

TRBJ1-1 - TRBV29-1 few TGCAGCGTCCACCCCTTGGGGGGAGGCACTGAAGCTTTCTTT CSVHPLGGGTEAFF
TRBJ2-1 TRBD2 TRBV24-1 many TGTGCCACCAGTGATCCAACTAGCGGGTGGGTTGGCAATGAGCAGTTCTTC CATSDPTSGWVGNEQFF
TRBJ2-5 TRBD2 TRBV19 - TGTGCCAGTACCCCCGGACTAGCGGACCAAGAGACCCAGTACTTC CASTPGLADQETQYF
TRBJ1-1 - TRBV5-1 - TGCGCCAGCAGCTTGGTAGGGGCCGTTGGGACTGAAGCTTTCTTT CASSLVGAVGTEAFF
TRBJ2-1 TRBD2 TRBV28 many TGTGCCAGCAGTGCCTCGGCTAGCGGGGGTTACAATGAGCAGTTCTTC CASSASASGGYNEQFF
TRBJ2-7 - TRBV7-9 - TGTGCCAGCAGCCGCGCGCAGCTCTACGAGCGGTACTTC CASSRAQLYERYF
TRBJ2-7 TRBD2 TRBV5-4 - TGTGCCAGCAGCTTGCAGCGGGGGTCCTACGAGCAGTACTTC CASSLQRGSYEQYF
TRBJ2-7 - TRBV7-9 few TGTGCCAGCAGCAAGGGACCGGTAGCCTACGAGCAGTACTTC CASSKGPVAYEQYF
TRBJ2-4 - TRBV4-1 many TGCGCCAGCAGCCAGGGCCTTGGAGGGGGGAGGGACATTCAGTACTTC CASSQGLGGGRDIQYF
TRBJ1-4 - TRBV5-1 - TGCGCCAGCAGCTTTACAAGCCAGGGGACTAATGAAAAACTGTTTTTT CASSFTSQGTNEKLFF
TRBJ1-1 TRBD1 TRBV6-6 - TGTGCCAGCAGTCCACCACAGGGGGCCAACGCTGAAGCTTTCTTT CASSPPQGANAEAFF
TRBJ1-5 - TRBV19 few TGTGCCAGTAGTTCGCTGGTGATAGACGGACCCTTCAATCAGCCCCAGCATTTT CASSSLVIDGPFNQPQHF
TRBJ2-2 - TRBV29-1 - TGCAGCGTTGATAGGGGGAGCGGGGAGCTGTTTTTT CSVDRGSGELFF
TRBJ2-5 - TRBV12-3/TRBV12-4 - TGTGCCAGCACCACCTCGGGGGCCAACCTATGCTTC CASTTSGANLCF
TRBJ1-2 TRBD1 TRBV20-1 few TGCAGTGCTAGGGATAGGGGGCAGTATGGCTACACCTTC CSARDRGQYGYTF
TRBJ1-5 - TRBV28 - TGTGCCAGCAGTCCTTACTCTCGTCAGCCCCAGCATTTT CASSPYSRQPQHF
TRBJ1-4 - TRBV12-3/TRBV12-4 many TGTGCCAGCAGTTTAGTCCCGGGACATTCGCGGGATGAAAAACTGTTTTTT CASSLVPGHSRDEKLFF
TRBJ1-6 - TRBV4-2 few TGTGCCAGCAGCCCGCGACAGGAGCATAATTCACCCCTCCACTTT CASSPRQEHNSPLHF
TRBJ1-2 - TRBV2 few TGTGCCAGCAGTGGATTCCGGGACACAAGCTATGGCTACACCTTC CASSGFRDTSYGYTF
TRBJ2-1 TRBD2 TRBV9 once TGTGCCAGCGCGGGGGGATTAGCTCAGTCCTACAATGAGCAGTTCTTC CASAGGLAQSYNEQFF
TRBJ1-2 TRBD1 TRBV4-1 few TGCGCCAGCAGCCGTCCGGGACAGGTGTATGGCTACACCTTC CASSRPGQVYGYTF
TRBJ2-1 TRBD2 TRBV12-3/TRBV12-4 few TGTGCCAGCAGACCTAGCGGGGGTGGGAATGAGCAGTTCTTC CASRPSGGGNEQFF
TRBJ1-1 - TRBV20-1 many TGCAGTGCTAGAGATCTGACGGACGCTGAAGCTTTCTTT CSARDLTDAEAFF
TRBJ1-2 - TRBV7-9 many TGTGCCAGCAGCTTAGGGAGGCCTGGGTTTGTCTATGGCTACACCTTC CASSLGRPGFVYGYTF
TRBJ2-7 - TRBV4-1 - TGCGCCAGCAGCTGGAATCAGGGTACACTTGACGAGCAGTACTTC CASSWNQGTLDEQYF
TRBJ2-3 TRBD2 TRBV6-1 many TGTGCCAGCGCTCTCCTAGCGGGTAGCACAGATACGCAGTATTTT CASALLAGSTDTQYF
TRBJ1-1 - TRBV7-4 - TGTGCCAGCAGCTTAGTAGGGGTGGCCACTGAAGCTTTCTTT CASSLVGVATEAFF
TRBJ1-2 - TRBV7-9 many TGTGCCAGCAGCTTAAATATTGGGGATAGAGGCTACACCTTC CASSLNIGDRGYTF
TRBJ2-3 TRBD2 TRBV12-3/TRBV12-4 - TGTGCCAGCAGTTCCTCGGGACTAGCGGGCACAGATACGCAGTATTTT CASSSSGLAGTDTQYF
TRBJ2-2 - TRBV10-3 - TGTGCCATCAGCTCGGGCGGGGAGCTGTTTTTT CAISSGGELFF
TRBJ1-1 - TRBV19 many TGTGCCAGCCGACAGGTTGGAACCGAAGCTTTCTTT CASRQVGTEAFF
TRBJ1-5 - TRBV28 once TGTGCCAGCAGTCTGAAACAGGGAGTAAGTCAGCCCCAGCATTTT CASSLKQGVSQPQHF
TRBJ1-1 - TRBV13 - TGTGCCAGCAGCTTAAGCAGGTCGATGGACACTGAAGCTTTCTTT CASSLSRSMDTEAFF
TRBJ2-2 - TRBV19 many TGTGCCAGTAGTATCGACAGCGGCGGGGAGCTGTTTTTT CASSIDSGGELFF
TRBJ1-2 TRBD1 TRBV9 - TGTGCCAGCAGCGTAGGGGGGACAGGGGCCTATGGCTACACCTTC CASSVGGTGAYGYTF
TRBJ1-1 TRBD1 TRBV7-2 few TGTGCCAGCTCAGCAACAGGGGGCGTCAACACTGAAGCTTTCTTT CASSATGGVNTEAFF
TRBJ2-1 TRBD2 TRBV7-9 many TGTGCCAGCAGCTTAGGTGTTAGCGGGGCCGATGAGCAGTTCTTC CASSLGVSGADEQFF
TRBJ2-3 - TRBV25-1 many TGTGCCAGCAGTCAAGGGGTCTGGACAGATACGCAGTATTTT CASSQGVWTDTQYF
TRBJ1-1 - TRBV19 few TGTGCCAGTAGCCGACATTCTGACCAGGGCTACAACACTGAAGCTTTCTTT CASSRHSDQGYNTEAFF
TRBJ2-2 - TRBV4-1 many TGCGCCAGCAGCCAAGTCGCGGTCCCCGGGACCGGGGAGCTGTTTTTT CASSQVAVPGTGELFF